These 7 T cell receptor beta chains originate from one sample sequenced in a study of graft-versus-host responses after intestinal transplantation. Antigens for these TCRs are unknown. Some clones are missing from TCRdb's copy, which holds only in-frame ones; the method was immunoSEQ multiplex PCR. The sample holds tens of thousands of clones, roughly 90% seen once. The sequences come from unstimulated CD8+ T cells sorted from spleen or lymph node cells, collected before intestinal transplant. The receptors come from a human donor who received an intestinal transplant.

This rearrangement joins TRBV5-1 to TRBJ2-7, with D possibly matching TRBD2 (5 bases). The V end was cut by 4 bases, the J end by 3 bases, with 11 bases between. The germline gives CDR1 SGHRS, CDR2 YFSETQ. CDR3 length: 13 residues. The CDR3 reads CASSLPGDYEQYF. CDR3 DNA: TGCGCCAGCAGCCTTCCCGGGGACTACGAGCAGTACTTC.

The V and J genes are TRBV28 and TRBJ2-5, with TRBD2 matching 9 bases. CDR1 and CDR2 (germline): MDHEN, SYDVKM. The CDR3 extends over 18 amino acids. V dropped 4 bases and J dropped 1; count of bases not matched to a gene: 13. CDR3 protein: CASSSLRVSGGFQETQYF. In nucleotides, the CDR3 is TGTGCCAGCAGTTCCCTCCGGGTCAGCGGGGGGTTCCAAGAGACCCAGTACTTC. Supplemented by reference TRBV28 and TRBJ2-5, the full variable domain reads DVKVTQSSRYLVKRTGEKVFLECVQDMDHENMFWYRQDPGLGLRLIYFSYDVKMKEKGDIPEGYSVSREKKERFSLILESASTNQTSMYLCASSSLRVSGGFQETQYFGPGTRLLVL.

This chain links TRBV7-6 with TRBJ2-7, with 7 bases lining up with TRBD1. Trimming at V came to 2 bases and at J to 6 bases, leaving 10 bases not matched to a gene. This CDR3 has 15 residues. Germline CDR1 reads SGHVS; CDR2 reads FNYEAQ. The CDR3 spells CASSLRQGMEREQYF. DNA for the CDR3: TGTGCCAGCAGCTTACGACAGGGTATGGAACGCGAGCAGTACTTC.

The chain recombines TRBV28 with TRBJ1-1; TRBD1 might be the D (6 bases). CDR1 is MDHEN, CDR2 SYDVKM, per germline. Trimming stripped 7 bases from V and 3 bases from J, with 18 bases between. This CDR3 has 15 amino acids. CDR3 in DNA: TGTGCCAGCACCTACAGGGATCCATGGGACACTGAAGCTTTCTTT. Amino acids: CASTYRDPWDTEAFF.

The V and J genes are TRBV30 and TRBJ1-1; D remains ambiguous. Germline V gene data show CDR1 as GTSNPN and CDR2 as SVGIG (reference sequence). V lost 0 bases, J lost 7 bases, and 9 bases lay in between. The length of the CDR3 is 12 residues. The CDR3 coding sequence is TGTGCCTGGAGTGTAACGGGGTTTGAAGCTTTCTTT. Its protein product is CAWSVTGFEAFF.

The CDR3 spells CASSQVRKLGLAGTYNEQFF. CDR3 in DNA: TGCGCCAGCAGCCAAGTGAGAAAGCTGGGACTAGCGGGAACCTACAATGAGCAGTTCTTC. This chain links TRBV4-1 with TRBJ2-1, with 13 bases lining up with TRBD2. The V gene's germline CDR1 is MGHRA and CDR2 YSYEKL. The CDR3 is 20 amino acids. V shed 1 base, J shed 2 bases, and the junction held 11 bases outside the gene matches.

The chain carries TRBV5-1 and TRBJ2-5, with 7 bases matching TRBD1. There are 14 residues in the CDR3. Germline V lookup: CDR1 SGHRS, CDR2 YFSETQ. Trimming cost V 6 bases and J 5 bases; bases outside gene matches: 10. CDR3 DNA sequence: TGCGCCAGCAAGTACGACAGGGCGGCGGAGACCCAGTACTTC. Residues: CASKYDRAAETQYF.